The sequence of this T cell receptor (beta chain) was determined in a study of cytomegalovirus exposure and HLA in healthy donors. A multiplex PCR was run with 60 Vbeta primers and 13 Jbeta primers. TCRdb keeps only in-frame clones here, not all; method: immunoSEQ multiplex PCR. The table includes about 64,000 clones, about three quarters detected once. CDR1 and CDR2 from the germline V gene are SGHTA and FQGTGA. Trimming removed 5 bases from V and 0 bases from J; junction bases left unmatched: 13. There are 19 residues in the CDR3. The chain recombines TRBV7-3 with TRBJ2-2; 9 nucleotides align to TRBD2. The sequencing input was PBMCs. This receptor was taken from a male donor in good health and CMV-seropositive. The CDR3 here is CASSPLSGGTLSNTGELFF. The DNA of the CDR3 is TGTGCCAGCAGCCCACTAAGCGGGGGGACCTTATCGAACACCGGGGAGCTGTTTTTT.